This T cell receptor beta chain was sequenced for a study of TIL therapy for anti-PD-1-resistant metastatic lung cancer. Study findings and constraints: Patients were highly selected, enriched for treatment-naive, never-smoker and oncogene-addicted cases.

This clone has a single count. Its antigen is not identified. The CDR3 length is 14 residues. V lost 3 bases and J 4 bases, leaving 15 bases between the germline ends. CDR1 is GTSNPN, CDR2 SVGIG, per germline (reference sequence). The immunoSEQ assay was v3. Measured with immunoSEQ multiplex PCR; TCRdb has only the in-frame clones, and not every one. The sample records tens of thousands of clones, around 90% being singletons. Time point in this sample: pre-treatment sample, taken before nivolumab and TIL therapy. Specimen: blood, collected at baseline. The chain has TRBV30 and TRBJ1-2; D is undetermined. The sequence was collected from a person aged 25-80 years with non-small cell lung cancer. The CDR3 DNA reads TGTGCCTGGAGCTCCCACGACGGAATCTATGGCTACACCTTC. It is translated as CAWSSHDGIYGYTF.